This TCR beta chain is drawn from a study of sequential checkpoint blockade in melanoma (dated by TCRdb to the late 2010s). Background on the whole study: Patients were randomized 1:1 to first-line nivolumab followed by ipilimumab (arm A) or ipilimumab followed by nivolumab (arm B). Maintenance nivolumab was given following each of the two trial sequences. Points the paper makes about the study in general: The model for predicting response that combines TCR metrics with mutation burden needs to be validated in larger, independent patient cohorts.

Cut back by 0 bases and 5 bases, the V and J ends lie 11 bases apart. There are 14 amino acids in the CDR3, from cysteine to phenylalanine inclusive. This entry keeps only the CDR3 DNA: 42 bases, framed from base 1. Based on the germline V gene (reference sequence), the CDR1 and CDR2 sequences are LNHDA and SQIVND. Per the publication, the treatment or condition label means: randomized to nivolumab then ipilimumab (arm A) or the reverse (arm B). None of the patients in the trial had previously been given DNA-damaging chemotherapy. On a FACS Aria II flow cytometer, live CD3+CD8+ cells that were negative for CD19 and CD56 were sorted from thawed PBMCs. The samples were obtained from melanoma patients enrolled in CheckMate 064, an open-label, randomized phase II trial testing sequential checkpoint blockade. Leukapheresis was used to collect peripheral blood mononuclear cells, which were then purified with Ficoll-Paque and frozen in human serum with 10% DMSO. Right after sorting, the blood CD3+CD8+ cells were verified to be >95% pure, and DNA extraction followed.

This clone was observed a few times. The target of this receptor is not known. Base quality data are lacking; no much larger clone is found one base away. TCRbeta CDR3 regions were immunosequenced from genomic DNA with the immunoSEQ Assay. Before high-throughput sequencing, the genomic DNA was amplified using bias-controlled multiplex PCR. The original methods were these. To quantify the absolute abundance of each unique TCRbeta CDR3 region, the sequences were collapsed and filtered. Clonality, defined as 1 minus Pielou's evenness, was calculated using only productive rearrangements. A previously published method was used to identify clones whose frequencies were significantly greater in on-treatment samples than in baseline samples. TCRdb took over this immuneACCESS table, retaining in-frame rearrangements with V and J assigned. Such tables are incomplete; in checked studies, under half of the missing clones stem from an unresolved V gene, and the remainder is unexplained. V and J calls and clone size follow that table, whereas D and trimming were derived from the DNA. This sample comprises some 30,000 clones, 85% to 90% of them detected only once. The ten top clones hold less than 15% of the sample.

The clonotype comes from a human donor with melanoma. This chain joins TRBV19 to TRBJ2-7; TRBD2 is a possible D gene, resting on 6 matching bases. The material sequenced was CD8+ T cells sorted from blood (inferred from file names), taken from a patient given nivolumab and ipilimumab in sequence. For the CDR3, the sequence is CASSIEGGRNEQYF. The DNA sequence is given as TGTGCCAGTAGTATAGAGGGGGGAAGGAACGAGCAGTACTTC.